Described below is a single TCR beta chain sequence and its context. The antigen is undetermined. This CDR3 region has 13 residues. Trimming took 6 bases from V and 1 from J, leaving 9 bases between them. Some clones are missing from TCRdb's copy, which holds only in-frame ones; the method was immunoSEQ multiplex PCR. The table shows about 150,000 clones, with 93% occurring only once. These data originate in a study of T cell responses to AZD1222 COVID-19 vaccine. Study findings and constraints: Seropositive AZD1222 recipients at baseline numbered only 6 or 7. Donors were chiefly white British, with a greater number of females, and clonal diversity was perhaps underestimated.

The chain carries TRBV12-3 or TRBV12-4 and TRBJ1-1, with unresolved D. The material was peripheral blood, obtained on day 0 of AZD1222 vaccination. The source of this sequence is an adult in good health. The CDR3 loop reads CASSPKRNTEAFF. The CDR3 DNA sequence: TGTGCCAGCAGCCCGAAAAGGAACACTGAAGCTTTCTTT.